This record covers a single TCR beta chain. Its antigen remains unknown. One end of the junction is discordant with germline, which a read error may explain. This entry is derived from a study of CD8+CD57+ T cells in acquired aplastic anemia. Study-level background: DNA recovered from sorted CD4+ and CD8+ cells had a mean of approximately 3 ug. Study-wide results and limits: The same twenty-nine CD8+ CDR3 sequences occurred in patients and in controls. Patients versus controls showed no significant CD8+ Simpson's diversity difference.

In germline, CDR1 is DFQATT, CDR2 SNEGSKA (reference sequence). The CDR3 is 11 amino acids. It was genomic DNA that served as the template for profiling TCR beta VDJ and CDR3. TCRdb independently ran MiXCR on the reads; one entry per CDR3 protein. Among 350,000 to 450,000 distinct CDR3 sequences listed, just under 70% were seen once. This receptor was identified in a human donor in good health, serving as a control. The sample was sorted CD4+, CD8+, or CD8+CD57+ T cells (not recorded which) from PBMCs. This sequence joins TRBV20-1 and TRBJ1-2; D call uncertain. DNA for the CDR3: TGCAGTGCTAGAGATCCGGAGGCCGTGGCCTTC. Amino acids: CSARDPEAVAF.